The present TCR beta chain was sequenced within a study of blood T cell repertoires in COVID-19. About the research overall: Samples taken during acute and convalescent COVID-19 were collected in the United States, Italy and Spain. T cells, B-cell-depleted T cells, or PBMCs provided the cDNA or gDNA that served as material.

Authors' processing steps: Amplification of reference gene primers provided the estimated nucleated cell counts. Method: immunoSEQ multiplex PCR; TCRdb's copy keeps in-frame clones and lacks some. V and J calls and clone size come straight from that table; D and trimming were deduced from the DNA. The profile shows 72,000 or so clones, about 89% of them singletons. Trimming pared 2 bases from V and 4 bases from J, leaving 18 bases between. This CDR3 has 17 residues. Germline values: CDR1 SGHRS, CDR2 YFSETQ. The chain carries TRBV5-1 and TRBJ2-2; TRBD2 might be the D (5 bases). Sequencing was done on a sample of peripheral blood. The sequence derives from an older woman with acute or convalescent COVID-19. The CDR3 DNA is TGCGCCAGCAGCTTAGACCCCGGGGTAGGGAGCACCGGGGAGCTGTTTTTT. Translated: CASSLDPGVGSTGELFF.